Shown below are 20 T cell receptor beta chains from a single sample sequenced in a study of blood T cell repertoires in COVID-19. TCRdb's table, derived via immunoSEQ multiplex PCR, lists solely in-frame clones and lacks some. Here the sample spans about 57,000 clones, roughly 87% being singletons. Sequencing was performed on peripheral blood. The receptors were sampled from a woman older than 75 with COVID-19, enrolled during active disease.

V is TRBV12-3 or TRBV12-4 and J is TRBJ1-2, with 8 bases fitting TRBD1. With 7 bases clipped from V and 8 bases from J, the junction kept 9 bases outside the gene matches. This CDR3 is built from 13 residues. The CDR3 bases are TGTGCCAGCAACAAACAGGGGGGCGGCGGCTACACCTTC. This gives the protein CASNKQGGGGYTF.

This chain uses TRBV5-4 with TRBJ2-3; TRBD1 matches 10 bases. V trimming: 4 bases; J trimming: 1 base; junction bases outside the gene matches: 6. This CDR3 spans 16 amino acids. Germline CDR1 is SGHNT and CDR2 is YYREEE (reference sequence). CDR3 coding DNA: TGTGCCAGCAGCAACCAAGGGACAGGGGGCACAGATACGCAGTATTTT. It encodes CASSNQGTGGTDTQYF.

This chain links TRBV15 with TRBJ1-2, with no clear D. Deletions cut 4 bases from V and 4 bases from J, with 16 bases between. Germline values: CDR1 LNHNV, CDR2 YYDKDF (reference sequence). The CDR3 length is 15 residues. The CDR3 sequence: CATSTQTLLRYGYTF. CDR3 bases: TGTGCCACCAGCACCCAGACACTCCTCCGCTATGGCTACACCTTC.

The genes are TRBV3-1 (or the pseudogene TRBV3-2) and TRBJ1-1; D is uncertain. The CDR3 is 13 residues long. The V gene's germline CDR1 is LGHDT and CDR2 YNNKEL (reference sequence). Trimming removed 6 bases at V and 4 bases at J, with 12 bases between. CDR3 sequence (DNA): TGTGCCAGCAGTGCGGGGAAGGGCACTGAAGCTTTCTTT. Its translation: CASSAGKGTEAFF.

This clone was recorded only once. The chain combines TRBV27 with TRBJ1-5; D ambiguous. This CDR3 region has 13 residues. From germline, CDR1 is MNHEY and CDR2 SMNVEV (reference sequence). Between the trimmed V and J ends, which lost 5 bases and 2 bases, there was a span of 7 bases. CDR3 coding DNA: TGTGCCAGCAGTCCTTCGGGCAATCAGCCCCAGCATTTT. Translating it yields CASSPSGNQPQHF.

The DNA of the CDR3 is TGTGCCAGTAGTAAGCAGGGGCGCGAAAAACTGTTTTTT. Translating it yields CASSKQGREKLFF. V usage is TRBV19 and J usage is TRBJ1-4, with D possibly being TRBD1 (6 bases). The germline V and J ends were trimmed by 4 bases and 8 bases, with 11 bases remaining between them. The CDR3 spans 13 residues. The germline CDR1 and CDR2 sequences are LNHDA and SQIVND (reference sequence).

The V gene is TRBV7-2, the J gene TRBJ2-3; 7 bases map to TRBD1. Germline V lookup: CDR1 SGHTA, CDR2 FQGNSA. The CDR3 is 14 residues long. Trimming removed 5 bases from V and 2 bases from J; junction bases left unmatched: 4. CDR3 sequence: CASSRDRSTDTQYF. In DNA, the CDR3 is TGTGCCAGCAGCCGGGACAGATCCACAGATACGCAGTATTTT.

V gene TRBV30 combines with J gene TRBJ2-1, with 7 bases that match TRBD1. V lost 2 bases to trimming and J lost 7 bases; unmatched junction nucleotides: 2. The CDR3 has 12 residues. Germline assignment: CDR1 GTSNPN and CDR2 SVGIG (reference sequence). The CDR3 here is CAWSLDRNEQFF. The CDR3 DNA is TGTGCCTGGAGTTTGGACAGGAATGAGCAGTTCTTC.

The chain has TRBV30 and TRBJ2-3, with TRBD2 matching over 11 bases. J lost 3 bases, V lost 7 bases, and 9 bases had no gene match. The CDR3 sequence is 15 residues long. CDR1 is GTSNPN, CDR2 SVGIG, per germline (reference sequence). CDR3 region: CAFGPGTSGTDTQYF. The CDR3 nucleotides read TGTGCCTTCGGCCCCGGGACTAGCGGAACAGATACGCAGTATTTT.

The chain joins TRBV3-1 (or the pseudogene TRBV3-2) to TRBJ1-1; the match to TRBD1 covers 7 bases. With V trimmed by 1 base and J by 5 bases, 13 bases remained unmatched. This CDR3 is 17 amino acids long. Germline assignment: CDR1 LGHDT and CDR2 YNNKEL (reference sequence). Written as DNA, the CDR3 is TGTGCCAGCAGCCAAGCTTTTGGAGGGGGCCCTGGGACTGAAGCTTTCTTT. Amino acid sequence: CASSQAFGGGPGTEAFF.

The chain combines TRBV29-1 with TRBJ1-2; 10 bases align to TRBD1. The CDR3 has 13 residues. V lost 1 base and J lost 7; bases outside the gene matches: 3. Germline CDR1 and CDR2: SQVTM and ANQGSEA. CDR3 bases: TGCAGCGTTGAAGGACAGGGGGCGGCTGGCTACACCTTC. Residues: CSVEGQGAAGYTF.

J is TRBJ2-7 and V is TRBV7-8; 11 bases align to TRBD2. The CDR3 is 15 residues long. V lost 1 base to trimming and J lost 4 bases; unmatched junction nucleotides: 3. Germline V gene data show CDR1 as SGHVS and CDR2 as FQNEAQ. The CDR3 region is CASSLELAGDYEQYF. CDR3 in DNA: TGTGCCAGCAGCTTAGAACTAGCGGGGGATTACGAGCAGTACTTC. The whole variable domain, remainder taken from reference TRBV7-8 and TRBJ2-7, is GAGVSQSPRYKVAKRGQDVALRCDPISGHVSLFWYQQALGQGPEFLTYFQNEAQLDKSGLPSDRFFAERPEGSVSTLKIQRTQQEDSAVYLCASSLELAGDYEQYFGPGTRLTVT.

J is TRBJ2-7 and V is TRBV6-5, with 8 bases identical to TRBD1. CDR3 length: 15 amino acids. With V trimmed by 0 bases and J by 4 bases, 5 bases remained unmatched. CDR1 and CDR2 (germline): MNHEY, SVGAGI. CDR3 protein: CASSYSFGQGYEQYF. DNA of the CDR3: TGTGCCAGCAGTTACTCTTTTGGACAGGGATACGAGCAGTACTTC.

This chain uses TRBV14 with TRBJ1-5; 11 nucleotides agree with TRBD1. Germline CDR1 is SGHDN and CDR2 is FVKESK. Losses at the gene ends were 2 bases for V and 5 bases for J; bases not matched to a gene: 8. The CDR3 spans 17 residues. CDR3 sequence (DNA): TGTGCCAGCAGCCAACCACAGGACAGGGGGCGCCATCAGCCCCAGCATTTT. The encoded protein is CASSQPQDRGRHQPQHF.

The V and J genes are TRBV7-2 and TRBJ2-3, with D unclear. The V end lost 2 bases, the J end lost 3 bases, and 9 bases lay between the germline ends. The CDR3 contains 14 residues. CDR1 and CDR2 from the germline V gene are SGHTA and FQGNSA. CDR3 DNA: TGTGCCAGCAGCTTAAGTGGGCAGACAGATACGCAGTATTTT. The encoded protein is CASSLSGQTDTQYF.

The rearrangement links TRBV5-5 to TRBJ2-1; TRBD1 aligns across 8 bases. The CDR3 length is 15 residues. After removal of 1 base from V and 5 bases from J, the junction contained 5 bases not matched to a gene. The germline V gene has CDR1 SGHKS and CDR2 YYEKEE (reference sequence). CDR3 nucleotide sequence: TGTGCCAGCAGCTTGTCACAGGGGGAGGACAATGAGCAGTTCTTC. This codes for CASSLSQGEDNEQFF.

The gene calls are TRBV27 and TRBJ2-7, with 7 nucleotides matching TRBD1. Germline V CDR1 and CDR2: MNHEY, SMNVEV (reference sequence). CDR3 length: 15 amino acids. The trim removed 0 bases at V and 2 bases at J, leaving 4 bases unmatched. In nucleotides, the CDR3 is TGTGCCAGCAGTTTATCGAGGGACAGAACCTACGAGCAGTACTTC. Its protein is CASSLSRDRTYEQYF.

CDR3 sequence: CASSLGRPSMDTQYF. CDR3 nucleotides: TGCGCCAGCAGCTTGGGGCGGCCTAGCATGGATACGCAGTATTTT. This sequence joins TRBV5-1 and TRBJ2-3; a weak D match, TRBD2 (5 bases). Trimming shortened V by 0 bases and J by 6 bases, and 14 bases separated the two germline ends. The CDR3 contains 15 residues. Germline V gives CDR1 SGHRS, CDR2 YFSETQ.

This chain connects TRBV2 to TRBJ2-3; TRBD2 matches at 16 bases. With 5 bases clipped from V and 11 bases from J, the junction kept 7 bases outside the gene matches. The CDR3 consists of 15 residues. Per the germline V gene, CDR1 is SNHLY and CDR2 is FYNNEI. CDR3 sequence reads: CASSSGTSGGVRQYF. CDR3 in DNA: TGTGCCAGCAGTTCAGGGACTAGCGGGGGGGTCAGGCAGTATTTT.

The CDR3 DNA sequence: TGTGCCAGCAGCCTCACCTTCAGCACTGAAGCTTTCTTT. It encodes CASSLTFSTEAFF. V usage is TRBV6-5 and J usage is TRBJ1-1; D is unresolved. CDR1 is MNHEY and CDR2 is SVGAGI in the germline V gene. V gave up 6 bases and J gave up 4 bases, with 12 bases separating them. The CDR3 covers 13 residues.